These 27 T cell receptor beta chains share one sample of origin, sequenced in a study of T cells in Graves' hyperthyroidism and ophthalmopathy (dated by TCRdb to 2018 to 2020). The receptor library was made with multiplex PCR. TCRdb names Illumina HiSeq 2000 as the instrument used. The TCR beta CDR3 regions were amplified from RNA transcripts. A first-round RT-PCR of the TCR CDR3 used the HTBI primer set with the Qiagen OneStep RT-PCR kit. TCRdb reprocessing: public reads trimmed at Q25 with fastp, clones called with MiXCR, in-frame beta chains kept. CDR3 protein duplicates are merged, each entry listing the most common genes and DNA. The sample table shows some 300,000 distinct CDR3 sequences, and roughly an eighth are seen once. 7% to 9% of the sample rests with the top ten. The source material was blood. The receptors come from a woman aged 40 to 50 with Graves' hyperthyroidism.

This clonotype was counted ten times or more. The CDR3 nucleotides are TGTGCCAGCAGCTTAGTTGCCCTACGAGAGCAGTACTTC. It is translated as CASSLVALREQYF. The V call is TRBV7-2, the J call TRBJ2-7; D gene ambiguous. Trimming removed 1 base at V and 7 bases at J, with 11 bases between. The CDR3 has 13 amino acids. Germline loops: CDR1 SGHTA, CDR2 FQGNSA.

The chain links TRBV6-2 or TRBV6-3 to TRBJ2-2, with TRBD1 matching 8 bases. V shed 5 bases, J shed 6 bases, and the junction held 8 bases outside the gene matches. This CDR3 is built from 15 residues. Germline-derived CDR1 and CDR2 are MNHEY and SVGEGT. The DNA of the CDR3 is TGTGCCAGCAGTAGACAGGGGTGGGACGCCGGGGAGCTGTTTTTT. This gives the protein CASSRQGWDAGELFF.

The chain couples TRBV28 to TRBJ1-6, with D perhaps TRBD1 (5 bases). Germline values: CDR1 MDHEN, CDR2 SYDVKM. V lost 5 bases to trimming and J lost 5 bases, with 13 bases between them. The length of the CDR3 is 15 residues. CDR3 sequence: CASSPGDRNNSPLHF. The CDR3 DNA follows: TGTGCCAGCAGTCCGGGTGACAGAAATAATTCACCCCTCCACTTT.

This clonotype has only a few counts. The rearrangement joins TRBV6-1 to TRBJ1-3; D is perhaps TRBD1 (6 bases). V was trimmed by 6 bases and J by 2 bases, leaving 17 bases between them. The CDR3 totals 16 residues. CDR1 is MNHNS, CDR2 SASEGT, per germline. The CDR3 sequence: CASREGGPSTGNTIYF. The CDR3 DNA is TGTGCCAGCAGAGAGGGGGGACCTTCGACTGGAAACACCATATATTTT.

The V and J genes are TRBV6-1 and TRBJ2-2; perhaps D is TRBD1 or TRBD2 (5 bases each). Germline CDR1 and CDR2: MNHNS and SASEGT. Deletions cut 5 bases from V and 5 bases from J, with 18 bases between. This CDR3 has 16 residues. CDR3 amino acids: CASSSGTPVRTGELFF. CDR3 sequence (DNA): TGTGCCAGCAGTTCCGGGACCCCAGTGAGGACCGGGGAGCTGTTTTTT.

This clonotype has at least ten counts. Its ends do not fully match the called genes, so a read error is possible. CDR3 loop: CASSRAGNIEAFF. DNA of the CDR3: TGTGCCAGCAGCCGAGCAGGGAACATTGAAGCTTTCTTT. The rearrangement joins TRBV3-1 to TRBJ1-1; D might be TRBD1 (5 bases). The length of the CDR3 is 13 residues. Per germline, CDR1 LGHDT and CDR2 YNNKEL (reference sequence).

This clonotype appeared many times. The genes are TRBV27 and TRBJ2-7, with 8 bases matching TRBD2. The CDR3 loop spans 14 amino acids. The V gene end was trimmed by 6 bases and the J gene end by 3 bases; junction bases not matched to a gene: 7. The germline V gene has CDR1 MNHEY and CDR2 SMNVEV (reference sequence). The CDR3 nucleotides read TGTGCCAGCAGCCCTGGGACTAGTCTCTACGAGCAGTACTTC. Translating it yields CASSPGTSLYEQYF.

This clonotype has a count of ten or more. The chain couples TRBV25-1 to TRBJ1-4; a weak D match, TRBD1 (5 bases). The CDR3 loop spans 14 amino acids. The V end was cut by 1 base, the J end by 6 bases, with 9 bases between. Germline CDR1 reads MGHDK; CDR2 reads SYGVNS. As DNA, the CDR3 is TGTGCCAGCAGTGAATGGGGGATGGATGAAAAACTGTTTTTT. Encoded protein: CASSEWGMDEKLFF.

This clonotype was seen ten or more times. This chain links TRBV6-2 or TRBV6-3 with TRBJ2-7; 8 bases are a match to TRBD1. V lost 6 bases to trimming and J lost 2 bases; unmatched junction nucleotides: 6. In germline, CDR1 is MNHEY, CDR2 SVGEGT. CDR3 size: 14 residues. In nucleotides, the CDR3 is TGTGCCAGCAGAGACAGGGGCACGACCTACGAGCAGTACTTC. This codes for CASRDRGTTYEQYF.

This clonotype was counted many times. V gene TRBV28 combines with J gene TRBJ1-5; possible D gene TRBD1, 5 bases. This CDR3 comprises 16 residues. The V and J ends lost 2 bases and 4 bases respectively, with 15 bases between them. CDR1 MDHEN and CDR2 SYDVKM come from the germline V gene. The CDR3 DNA sequence: TGTGCCAGCAGTTTAGAGGGCGGGGGAAAAAATCAGCCCCAGCATTTT. Its translation: CASSLEGGGKNQPQHF.

This clonotype was recorded many times. The V gene is TRBV5-1, the J gene TRBJ2-2, with TRBD1 matching 8 bases. Germline-derived CDR1 and CDR2 are SGHRS and YFSETQ. The CDR3 length is 16 residues. Trimming removed 4 bases from V and 0 bases from J; junction bases left unmatched: 5. The CDR3 loop is CASSGSGGANTGELFF. Here the CDR3 DNA reads TGCGCCAGCAGCGGTTCAGGGGGCGCGAACACCGGGGAGCTGTTTTTT.

This clonotype was counted at least ten times. The chain carries TRBV6-2 or TRBV6-3 and TRBJ2-7; possibly TRBD2 for D (6 bases). Trimming took off 7 bases at V and 3 bases at J, with 22 bases between the two ends. Germline CDR1 MNHEY, CDR2 SVGEGT. The CDR3 spans 16 residues. CDR3 sequence (DNA): TGTGCCAGCACCTTAGGAGTCTACAGGAGGGGCTACGAGCAGTACTTC. Translation: CASTLGVYRRGYEQYF.

This clonotype has ten or more counts. The chain links TRBV28 to TRBJ1-4, with D possibly being TRBD1 (5 bases). The CDR3 is 14 amino acids. Trimming removed 3 bases at V and 6 bases at J, with 11 bases between. The germline CDR1 and CDR2 sequences are MDHEN and SYDVKM. The CDR3 nucleotides read TGTGCCAGCAGTTTTGCCTGGGGACATGAAAAACTGTTTTTT. Amino acid sequence: CASSFAWGHEKLFF.

The chain couples TRBV24-1 to TRBJ2-2; tentatively, D is TRBD2 (6 bases). The CDR3 has 14 amino acids. The germline V gene encodes CDR1 KGHDR and CDR2 SFDVKD. Trimming removed 6 bases at V and 7 bases at J, with 14 bases between. DNA for the CDR3: TGTGCCACCAGTTCTGCGGGATGGAACGGGGAGCTGTTTTTT. Its protein is CATSSAGWNGELFF.

The rearrangement links TRBV19 to TRBJ1-3, with TRBD1 as a possible D gene (5 bases). The germline V and J ends were trimmed by 3 bases and 0 bases, with 9 bases remaining between them. Germline-derived CDR1 and CDR2 are LNHDA and SQIVND (reference sequence). The CDR3 has 15 amino acids. The CDR3 reads CASSIRQSSGNTIYF. The CDR3 coding sequence is TGTGCCAGTAGTATTCGACAGAGCTCTGGAAACACCATATATTTT.

This clonotype was observed many times. The chain is built from TRBV20-1 and TRBJ1-1, with a tentative D call TRBD1 (5 bases). Germline V CDR1 and CDR2: DFQATT, SNEGSKA (reference sequence). The CDR3 spans 14 residues. V was shortened by 0 bases and J by 6 bases, with 14 bases between the two germline ends. The CDR3 DNA follows: TGCAGTGCTAGAGATTCAAGGGGAGGAGCTGAAGCTTTCTTT. Its protein product is CSARDSRGGAEAFF.

This clonotype was seen at least ten times. V is TRBV20-1 and J is TRBJ2-5, with a possible D match to TRBD2 (6 bases). V dropped 6 bases and J dropped 5 bases, with 16 bases sitting between them. Per the germline V gene, CDR1 is DFQATT and CDR2 is SNEGSKA (reference sequence). CDR3 size: 13 residues. The CDR3 sequence is CSAGGPRGETQYF. The CDR3 DNA sequence: TGCAGTGCGGGTGGACCACGGGGGGAGACCCAGTACTTC.

In its sample, this clonotype was seen a few times. The chain recombines TRBV5-1 with TRBJ2-2, with TRBD1 as a possible D gene (6 bases). There are 15 residues in the CDR3. The germline V gene has CDR1 SGHRS and CDR2 YFSETQ. The V and J ends lost 7 bases and 5 bases respectively, with 18 bases between them. The CDR3 protein is CASRPRGGMTGELFF. For the CDR3, the DNA is TGCGCCAGCCGGCCCAGGGGTGGGATGACCGGGGAGCTGTTTTTT.

In its sample, this clonotype was seen many times. The rearrangement joins TRBV20-1 to TRBJ1-5, with 9 bases fitting TRBD1. There are 13 residues in the CDR3. Germline CDR1 reads DFQATT; CDR2 reads SNEGSKA (reference sequence). Germline trimming cut 5 bases from V and 4 bases from J; bases unmatched to any gene: 3. CDR3 DNA sequence: TGCAGTGCTTGGGACAGGGTTAATCAGCCCCAGCATTTT. Protein: CSAWDRVNQPQHF.

This clonotype was picked up many times. The chain combines TRBV6-1 with TRBJ2-7; maybe TRBD2 (6 bases). Trimming removed 7 bases at V and 4 bases at J, with 14 bases between. Germline lookup yields CDR1 MNHNS and CDR2 SASEGT. The CDR3 sequence is 13 residues long. The CDR3 sequence: CASTPPGRYEQYF. The CDR3 DNA sequence: TGTGCCAGCACCCCCCCAGGGAGGTACGAGCAGTACTTC.

The chain's CDR3 is CASRPGTGNGYTF. CDR3 in DNA: TGTGCCAGCAGGCCCGGGACAGGAAATGGCTACACCTTC. The chain recombines TRBV2 with TRBJ1-2; 8 nucleotides line up with TRBD1. This CDR3 comprises 13 residues. Germline V gene data show CDR1 as SNHLY and CDR2 as FYNNEI. The V segment lost 6 bases and the J segment 6 bases; nucleotides outside the gene matches: 6.

This clonotype was detected only a few times. The chain couples TRBV4-1 to TRBJ2-7; D tentatively fits TRBD1 or TRBD2 (5 bases each). Trimming took 3 bases from V and 6 from J, leaving 18 bases between them. This CDR3 is built from 15 residues. Germline CDR1 is MGHRA and CDR2 is YSYEKL. CDR3 protein: CASSQGRASGREQYF. The CDR3, as DNA: TGCGCCAGCAGCCAGGGACGGGCTTCGGGCCGCGAGCAGTACTTC.

This clonotype has ten or more counts. CDR3 in amino acids: CATGPGTDTNYGYTF. For the CDR3, the DNA is TGTGCCACCGGGCCCGGGACAGACACCAACTATGGCTACACCTTC. The V gene is TRBV2, the J gene TRBJ1-2, with 7 positions matching TRBD1. CDR1 and CDR2 from the germline V gene are SNHLY and FYNNEI. The CDR3 consists of 15 residues. With V trimmed by 10 bases and J by 2 bases, 13 bases remained unmatched.

This clonotype was seen repeatedly, ten times or more. The chain uses TRBV9 and TRBJ2-1; TRBD2 agrees at 7 bases. The CDR3 has 15 residues. CDR1 SGDLS and CDR2 YYNGEE come from the germline V gene. Trimming took 0 bases from V and 8 from J; bases not matched to a gene: 8. The CDR3, as DNA: TGTGCCAGCAGCGTAGCTGTGGGAGGGACCTATGAGCAGTTCTTC. Encoded protein: CASSVAVGGTYEQFF.

This chain joins TRBV24-1 and TRBJ2-1, with D hard to call. The CDR3 contains 15 residues. Germline V lookup: CDR1 KGHDR, CDR2 SFDVKD. The germline V and J ends were trimmed by 3 bases and 6 bases, with 14 bases remaining between them. Written as DNA, the CDR3 is TGTGCCACCAGTGATCGCCGGGCCTTTTTCAATGAGCAGTTCTTC. This translates into CATSDRRAFFNEQFF.

In this sample, this clonotype turned up many times. V gene TRBV2 combines with J gene TRBJ1-2; D is uncertain. Per germline, CDR1 SNHLY and CDR2 FYNNEI. The CDR3 covers 16 residues. The V gene lost 6 bases and the J gene lost 4 bases, with 21 bases spanning the gap. The DNA for the CDR3 is TGTGCCAGCAGACCGACAAGGAGGGAAATTCGCTATGGCTACACCTTC. The encoded protein is CASRPTRREIRYGYTF.

At least ten counts were recorded for this clonotype. This chain uses TRBV2 with TRBJ2-5; possible D gene TRBD1, 5 bases. From germline, CDR1 is SNHLY and CDR2 FYNNEI. The V end lost 7 bases, the J end lost 5 bases, and 17 bases lay between the germline ends. The CDR3 spans 14 residues. The CDR3 bases are TGTGCCAGCACCGACAGTTCGCGGTTGGAGACCCAGTACTTC. It codes for CASTDSSRLETQYF.